This T cell receptor (beta chain) was documented in a study of cytomegalovirus exposure and HLA in healthy donors. Study-wide findings and caveats: Accounts indicate the classifier identified cytomegalovirus status with strong specificity and sensitivity. In vitro work confirmed that a few CMV-associated chains recognize CMV antigens.

CDR1 and CDR2 from the germline V gene are MGHDK and SYGVNS. V was shortened by 5 bases and J by 7 bases, with 17 bases between the two germline ends. This CDR3 contains 15 residues. TCRdb's copy holds only in-frame clones and misses some; the assay was immunoSEQ multiplex PCR. The table shows approximately 150,000 clones, with approximately 90% occurring only once. A note on this clone: Antigen unknown.

The sequence was collected from a man between 18 and 29 years old in good health and CMV-seronegative. Sequencing was carried out using PBMCs. The chain combines TRBV25-1 with TRBJ2-2; a weak D match, TRBD1 (5 bases). CDR3 protein: CASSNQGWWGGELFF. The CDR3 DNA reads TGTGCCAGCAGTAACCAGGGTTGGTGGGGCGGGGAGCTGTTTTTT. Supplemented by reference TRBV25-1 and TRBJ2-2, the full variable domain reads EADIYQTPRYLVIGTGKKITLECSQTMGHDKMYWYQQDPGMELHLIHYSYGVNSTEKGDLSSESTVSRIRTEHFPLTLESARPSHTSQYLCASSNQGWWGGELFFGEGSRLTVL.